The entry that follows covers one T cell receptor beta chain sequence. Its antigen remains unknown. The CDR3 end lies 3 residues beyond the end of the read and is filled in from the germline J gene. The source of the sample is a study of T cell clonality in common variable immunodeficiency. Repertoires were generated with immunoSEQ multiplex PCR, while TCRdb's copy carries only in-frame clones and drops some. This sample comprises approximately 5,700 clones, none seen once only. Looked up from germline, CDR1 is SGHVS and CDR2 is FNYEAQ. The CDR3 consists of 14 residues. V was pared by 1 base and J by 5 bases, with 6 bases between. Study outcomes and limitations: Fewer deletions and N-nucleotide insertions were reportedly seen in common variable immunodeficiency TCR beta sequences. Compared with controls, CVID subjects had fewer shared TCRbeta clones. Patient heterogeneity in the CVID cohort limited correlations between repertoire features and clinical complications.

The chain couples TRBV7-6 to TRBJ1-6; D not certain. Sequencing was performed on peripheral blood mononuclear cells. The origin of this receptor is a human donor with common variable immunodeficiency. Here the CDR3 reads CASSLGLNNSPLHF. CDR3 bases read: TGTGCCAGCAGCTTAGGACTAAATAATTCACCC.